This T cell receptor beta chain is from a study of Tregs in tolerant kidney transplant recipients. Study-wide results and limits: Tolerant patients' donor-specific Tregs expanded beyond overall Tregs, suggesting antigen-driven growth. For some patients, primers changed over time, blocking nucleotide-level comparison. Few patients were studied, so findings need validation in larger groups.

Regarding this clone: Its specificity is unknown.

Assay used: immunoSEQ multiplex PCR; TCRdb lists only in-frame clones, some missing. The sample contains about 83,000 clones, 95% to 98% of which appear only once. The V segment lost 5 bases and the J segment 4 bases; nucleotides outside the gene matches: 11. The CDR3 consists of 17 residues. Germline CDR1 reads LGHNA; CDR2 reads YNFKEQ. The receptor comes from a human donor who received a combined kidney and bone marrow transplant. Sequencing was performed on CD4+ T cells from blood, taken before the transplant. The rearrangement links TRBV4-2 to TRBJ2-3, with 11 bases lining up with TRBD2. The CDR3 DNA reads TGTGCCAGCAGCAAGAAGTTAGCGGGGGGGAGTCCAGATACGCAGTATTTT. Its protein product is CASSKKLAGGSPDTQYF.